The 5 T cell receptor beta chains reported below all come from one sample, sequenced in a study of CD8 T cells in ankylosing spondylitis. TCRdb itself ran the 5' RACE reads through MiXCR, one entry per CDR3 protein. The table records about 250,000 distinct CDR3 sequences, roughly 32% of them present only once. Sequencing input: blood, either unsorted or a sorted T cell fraction (not recorded which). These TCRs come from a male donor with ankylosing spondylitis or in good health (not recorded which).

This clonotype appeared a few times. The chain employs TRBV20-1 and TRBJ2-3; D is possibly TRBD2 (6 bases). Germline-derived CDR1 and CDR2 are DFQATT and SNEGSKA (reference sequence). The CDR3 has 15 residues. Trimming stripped 6 bases from V and 0 bases from J, with 16 bases between. The CDR3 reads CSARWAGTSTDTQYF. The CDR3 DNA follows: TGCAGTGCCCGATGGGCGGGGACGAGCACAGATACGCAGTATTTT.

The genes are TRBV20-1 and TRBJ2-3; 10 bases map to TRBD1. There are 17 residues in the CDR3. CDR1 and CDR2 from the germline V gene are DFQATT and SNEGSKA (reference sequence). V lost 5 bases to trimming and J lost 2 bases; unmatched junction nucleotides: 13. DNA for the CDR3: TGCAGTGCTCCCCTCCCCTGGACAGGGGGAGACACAGATACGCAGTATTTT. It codes for CSAPLPWTGGDTDTQYF.

The chain is built from TRBV5-6 and TRBJ2-7; maybe TRBD2 (5 bases). The CDR3 is 12 residues long. Germline V gives CDR1 SGHDT, CDR2 YYEEEE. Trimming stripped 0 bases from V and 6 bases from J, with 7 bases between. CDR3 bases: TGTGCCAGCAGCTTGGCTAGCTTCGAGCAGTACTTC. The encoded protein is CASSLASFEQYF. The complete variable domain, with remaining parts taken from reference TRBV5-6 and TRBJ2-7, reads DAGVTQSPTHLIKTRGQQVTLRCSPKSGHDTVSWYQQALGQGPQFIFQYYEEEERQRGNFPDRFSGHQFPNYSSELNVNALLLGDSALYLCASSLASFEQYFGPGTRLTVT.

V gene TRBV29-1 combines with J gene TRBJ2-1, with 7 bases lining up with TRBD1. Germline V gene data show CDR1 as SQVTM and CDR2 as ANQGSEA. The ends lost 0 bases at V and 2 bases at J; junction bases unmatched: 4. The CDR3 spans 15 residues. The CDR3 region has the DNA TGCAGCGTTGAAGAATCCGGGACAGCCTACAATGAGCAGTTCTTC. Its translation is CSVEESGTAYNEQFF.

The sample holds a few counts of this clonotype. The genes are TRBV6-2 or TRBV6-3 and TRBJ1-5, with D possibly being TRBD1 (5 bases). Trimming left V 6 bases short and J 3 bases short, with 12 bases between. The CDR3 spans 14 residues. From germline, CDR1 is MNHEY and CDR2 SVGEGT. CDR3 DNA sequence: TGTGCCAGCAGCGAGGGACGTTTCAATCAGCCCCAGCATTTT. Translated: CASSEGRFNQPQHF.